This T cell receptor (beta chain) was captured in a study of CD8 T cells in ankylosing spondylitis. Each TCR beta library was made by quantitative 5'-RACE that incorporated molecular barcodes. TCRdb reprocessed the 5' RACE reads with MiXCR, giving one entry per CDR3 protein. The repertoire holds fewer than 200,000 distinct CDR3 sequences, 15% to 20% seen once, with 4.3% in the top ten. A note on this clonotype: Its antigen is not known.

The ends were cut back, 3 bases at V and 8 bases at J, with 5 bases in the middle. The germline V gene encodes CDR1 DFQATT and CDR2 SNEGSKA (reference sequence). The CDR3 has 10 amino acids. Whole-study results and caveats: Peripheral blood held disease-linked clones only at relatively low frequency, and these were CD8+. Enrichment of disease-linked clones was reportedly significant in matched ankylosing spondylitis synovial fluid. Within ankylosing spondylitis blood, a TCR beta motif made up of seven or eight highly homologous variants appeared to be characteristic.

This clonotype originated in a male donor under 35 with ankylosing spondylitis or in good health (not recorded which). This sequence joins TRBV20-1 and TRBJ2-1; D remains unclear. The sequenced material came from blood, either unsorted or a sorted T cell fraction (not recorded which). The CDR3 nucleotides read TGCAGTGCTAGGTTAGATGAGCAGTTCTTC. This encodes CSARLDEQFF.